This TCR beta chain was captured in a study of blood T cell repertoires in COVID-19. Background on the study: PBMCs, B-cell-depleted T cells, or T cells were the source of the cDNA or gDNA that made up the material.

There are 14 residues in the CDR3. CDR1 and CDR2 from the germline V gene are MDHEN and SYDVKM. V lost 6 bases and J lost 6; bases outside the gene matches: 7. Profiled with immunoSEQ multiplex PCR; TCRdb holds only in-frame clones, not every one. Of about 210,000 clones listed, more than 70% are singletons. This receptor was taken from a man between 40 and 49 years old with acute COVID-19. Sequenced material: PBMCs or T cells enriched from blood (not recorded which). The rearrangement joins TRBV28 to TRBJ2-3, with 9 bases that match TRBD2. Written as DNA, the CDR3 is TGTGCCAGCAGATTAGCGGGAGATTTTGATACGCAGTATTTT. Translated: CASRLAGDFDTQYF.